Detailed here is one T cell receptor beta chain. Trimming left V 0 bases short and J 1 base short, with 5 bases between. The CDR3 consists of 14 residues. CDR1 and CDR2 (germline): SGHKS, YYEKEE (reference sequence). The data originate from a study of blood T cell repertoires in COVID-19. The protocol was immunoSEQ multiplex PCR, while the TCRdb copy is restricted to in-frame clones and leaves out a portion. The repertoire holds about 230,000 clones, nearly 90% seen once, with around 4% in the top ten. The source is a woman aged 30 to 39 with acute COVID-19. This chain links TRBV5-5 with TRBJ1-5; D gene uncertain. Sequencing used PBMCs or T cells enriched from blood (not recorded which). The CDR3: CASSLAQSNQPQHF. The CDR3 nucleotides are TGTGCCAGCAGCTTGGCCCAGAGCAATCAGCCCCAGCATTTT.